One sample yielded the 23 T cell receptor beta chains listed below, sequenced in a study of blood T cell repertoires in COVID-19. Measured with immunoSEQ multiplex PCR; TCRdb has only the in-frame clones, and not every one. The sample includes about 43,000 clones, over 70% of them seen just once. Specimen: peripheral blood. The receptors stem from a human donor in a cohort sampled during active COVID-19.

The CDR3 coding sequence is TGTGCCAGCACCAAGGGCGGTCTTCTTGCGGGAGCTCGCACCGGGGAGCTGTTTTTT. It encodes CASTKGGLLAGARTGELFF. This sequence joins TRBV5-4 and TRBJ2-2; TRBD2 matches 7 bases. The CDR3 totals 19 residues. Germline loops: CDR1 SGHNT, CDR2 YYREEE (reference sequence). V lost 6 bases to trimming and J lost 4 bases; unmatched junction nucleotides: 21.

As regards this clone: The junction shows a germline mismatch at one end, possibly a read error. This chain joins TRBV19 and TRBJ2-1; 9 positions match TRBD2. CDR3 length: 15 amino acids. Germline loops: CDR1 LNHDA, CDR2 SQIVND (reference sequence). The CDR3 bases are TGTGCCAGTAGGATAGCGGGAGCCTACAACAATGAGCAGTTCTTC. Translating gives CASRIAGAYNNEQFF.

The chain recombines TRBV7-3 with TRBJ2-5; 9 bases line up with TRBD2. Germline values: CDR1 SGHTA, CDR2 FQGTGA. The CDR3 is 15 residues long. Losses at the gene ends were 1 base for V and 4 bases for J; bases not matched to a gene: 4. The CDR3 nucleotides are TGTGCCAGCAGCTTAAAAGCGGGAGGTTTAGAGACCCAGTACTTC. Translated: CASSLKAGGLETQYF.

The chain uses TRBV6-6 and TRBJ2-7; D ambiguous. Trimming stripped 6 bases from V and 0 bases from J, with 12 bases between. The CDR3 runs 14 residues. The V gene's germline CDR1 is MNHNY and CDR2 SVGAGI (reference sequence). The CDR3 DNA sequence: TGTGCCAGCAGCTCTGTAACCAGCTCCTACGAGCAGTACTTC. This codes for CASSSVTSSYEQYF.

In this sample, this clone turned up once. The rearrangement links TRBV19 to TRBJ2-1; a weak D match, TRBD2 (5 bases). The CDR3 runs 13 residues. Trimming pared 5 bases from V and 7 bases from J, leaving 12 bases between. Germline CDR1 reads LNHDA; CDR2 reads SQIVND (reference sequence). This chain's CDR3 is CASSVWEKNEQFF. The CDR3 nucleotides are TGTGCCAGTAGTGTGTGGGAGAAGAATGAGCAGTTCTTC.

V is TRBV7-6 and J is TRBJ2-1; TRBD1 matches 7 bases. The ends lost 6 bases at V and 8 bases at J; junction bases unmatched: 7. Looked up from germline, CDR1 is SGHVS and CDR2 is FNYEAQ. The CDR3 consists of 13 residues. The CDR3 DNA follows: TGTGCCAGCAGGGGGGACAGCCTAGATGAGCAGTTCTTC. Its translation: CASRGDSLDEQFF.

This chain uses TRBV11-2 with TRBJ2-7, with a possible D match to TRBD2 (5 bases). The V end lost 3 bases, the J end lost 0 bases, and 12 bases lay between the germline ends. Germline assignment: CDR1 SGHAT and CDR2 FQNNGV. The CDR3 length is 15 residues. The CDR3 sequence is CASSFRDTVSYEQYF. CDR3 coding DNA: TGTGCCAGCAGCTTCCGGGATACCGTCTCCTACGAGCAGTACTTC.

The V gene is TRBV25-1, the J gene TRBJ2-5, with 9 bases lining up with TRBD1. CDR1 and CDR2 from the germline V gene are MGHDK and SYGVNS. This CDR3 is 16 amino acids long. V lost 2 bases, J lost 5 bases, and 9 bases stayed unmatched. The CDR3 DNA is TGTGCCAGCAGTGAAATTTCCGGGACAGGGTGGGAGACCCAGTACTTC. Its translation is CASSEISGTGWETQYF.

The chain employs TRBV7-8 and TRBJ1-5, with a weak D call TRBD1 (5 bases). Deletions cut 4 bases from V and 7 bases from J, with 11 bases between. Germline V gene lookup returns CDR1 SGHVS and CDR2 FQNEAQ. The CDR3 contains 13 residues. The CDR3 spells CASSSGGRQPQHF. The DNA of the CDR3 is TGTGCCAGCAGCTCCGGGGGTCGGCAGCCCCAGCATTTT.

The V gene is TRBV5-4, the J gene TRBJ2-7; weak D call: TRBD2 (6 bases). Germline CDR1 and CDR2: SGHNT and YYREEE (reference sequence). Trimming shortened V by 0 bases and J by 7 bases, and 14 bases separated the two germline ends. CDR3 size: 14 residues. The DNA of the CDR3 is TGTGCCAGCAGCTTGGCCGGAGGGCTGGGGGAGCAGTACTTC. Translating it yields CASSLAGGLGEQYF.

The chain joins TRBV28 to TRBJ1-1; tentatively, D is TRBD1 (6 bases). The CDR3 has 17 residues. Trimming cost V 4 bases and J 1 base, with 19 bases left between them. CDR1 and CDR2 (germline): MDHEN, SYDVKM. The CDR3 nucleotides read TGTGCCAGCAGTTGGGGGCGGAGTTCGGGGAGGAACACTGAAGCTTTCTTT. Amino acid sequence: CASSWGRSSGRNTEAFF.

This sequence joins TRBV4-1 and TRBJ2-1, with no clear D. The CDR3 is 16 residues long. From germline, CDR1 is MGHRA and CDR2 YSYEKL. V lost 0 bases, J lost 4 bases, and 13 bases lay in between. This CDR3 is CASSQEVRVQYNEQFF. CDR3 DNA sequence: TGCGCCAGCAGCCAAGAAGTACGGGTCCAATACAATGAGCAGTTCTTC.

The chain combines TRBV6-5 with TRBJ2-7; a possible D gene is TRBD1 (5 bases). The CDR3 sequence is 13 residues long. The ends were cut back, 5 bases at V and 3 bases at J, with 11 bases in the middle. Germline V gene data show CDR1 as MNHEY and CDR2 as SVGAGI. DNA for the CDR3: TGTGCCAGCAGTACCCGACAGCTCTACGAGCAGTACTTC. This encodes CASSTRQLYEQYF.

This clone was counted once. The chain carries TRBV28 and TRBJ2-3, with D perhaps matching TRBD1 (6 bases). Deletions cut 5 bases from V and 6 bases from J, with 18 bases between. The CDR3 has 15 residues. The germline CDR1 and CDR2 sequences are MDHEN and SYDVKM. The CDR3 protein is CASSLGQSGFDTQYF. The CDR3 region has the DNA TGTGCCAGCAGTCTCGGACAGTCTGGTTTTGATACGCAGTATTTT. The full variable domain, in which reference TRBV28 and TRBJ2-3 provide the parts outside the CDR3, is DVKVTQSSRYLVKRTGEKVFLECVQDMDHENMFWYRQDPGLGLRLIYFSYDVKMKEKGDIPEGYSVSREKKERFSLILESASTNQTSMYLCASSLGQSGFDTQYFGPGTRLTVL.

The chain employs TRBV28 and TRBJ2-1; 7 bases agree with TRBD2. The junction had 9 bases not matched to a gene; V was cut back by 8 bases and J by 5 bases. The CDR3 contains 14 residues. CDR1 and CDR2 from the germline V gene are MDHEN and SYDVKM. Written as DNA, the CDR3 is TGTGCCAGCCTCGATAGCGGGCCGAACAATGAGCAGTTCTTC. Translating it yields CASLDSGPNNEQFF.

The chain carries TRBV5-4 and TRBJ2-3; 11 bases fit TRBD2. J lost 1 base, V lost 10 bases, and 2 bases had no gene match. This CDR3 is 13 amino acids long. Germline lookup yields CDR1 SGHNT and CDR2 YYREEE (reference sequence). The CDR3 loop reads CAGGLAGTDTQYF. The CDR3 region has the DNA TGTGCCGGGGGACTAGCGGGCACAGATACGCAGTATTTT.

This clone has only a few counts. CDR3 in amino acids: CASSFRDRGNYEQYF. DNA for the CDR3: TGTGCCAGCAGCTTCCGGGACAGGGGGAACTACGAGCAGTACTTC. The chain links TRBV5-6 to TRBJ2-7; TRBD1 matches at 11 bases. The V segment lost 2 bases and the J segment 3 bases; nucleotides outside the gene matches: 4. The CDR3 contains 15 residues. The germline gives CDR1 SGHDT, CDR2 YYEEEE.

CDR3 loop: CAWSPWGGDTQYF. The CDR3 DNA sequence: TGTGCCTGGAGTCCCTGGGGGGGAGATACGCAGTATTTT. The gene calls are TRBV30 and TRBJ2-3; 7 nucleotides align to TRBD2. This CDR3 comprises 13 residues. Germline CDR1 reads GTSNPN; CDR2 reads SVGIG (reference sequence). J gave up 5 bases and V 2 bases, and 4 bases lay outside the gene matches.

The chain combines TRBV5-4 with TRBJ2-5; 9 nucleotides agree with TRBD2. Losses at the gene ends were 6 bases for V and 2 bases for J; bases not matched to a gene: 8. Germline V CDR1 and CDR2: SGHNT, YYREEE (reference sequence). CDR3 length: 15 residues. The DNA of the CDR3 is TGTGCCAGCACCCGGGCTAGCGGGGTTCAAGAGACCCAGTACTTC. Encoded protein: CASTRASGVQETQYF.

This chain joins TRBV27 and TRBJ2-3; D unresolved. This CDR3 has 15 residues. Germline CDR1 is MNHEY and CDR2 is SMNVEV (reference sequence). Trimming pared 3 bases from V and 3 bases from J, leaving 13 bases between. The CDR3: CASSLRPFITDTQYF. The CDR3 region has the DNA TGTGCCAGCAGTTTGAGGCCCTTCATTACAGATACGCAGTATTTT.

This chain joins TRBV10-3 and TRBJ2-3; TRBD2 is a possible D gene (7 bases). Germline V gene sequence: CDR1 ENHRY, CDR2 SYGVKD. CDR3 size: 17 residues. V was shortened by 0 bases and J by 1 base, with 14 bases between the two germline ends. The CDR3 DNA follows: TGTGCCATCAGTGAGTCGGGGGCGGGAGTAGGCACAGATACGCAGTATTTT. Translation gives CAISESGAGVGTDTQYF.

The chain joins TRBV15 to TRBJ2-3, with 7 bases lining up with TRBD2. Germline CDR1 and CDR2: LNHNV and YYDKDF (reference sequence). The junction had 3 bases not matched to a gene; V was cut back by 0 bases and J by 3 bases. The CDR3 has 15 amino acids. CDR3: CATSRDGRETDTQYF. In nucleotides, the CDR3 is TGTGCCACCAGCAGAGATGGGAGGGAGACAGATACGCAGTATTTT.

CDR3 bases: TGTGCCAGCAGCCCCCGGGGGGCCCCGTACAATGAGCAGTTCTTC. It yields the protein CASSPRGAPYNEQFF. J is TRBJ2-1 and V is TRBV14; possible D gene TRBD2, 7 bases. V lost 4 bases to trimming and J lost 4 bases, with 14 bases between them. The CDR3 runs to 15 residues. From germline, CDR1 is SGHDN and CDR2 FVKESK.